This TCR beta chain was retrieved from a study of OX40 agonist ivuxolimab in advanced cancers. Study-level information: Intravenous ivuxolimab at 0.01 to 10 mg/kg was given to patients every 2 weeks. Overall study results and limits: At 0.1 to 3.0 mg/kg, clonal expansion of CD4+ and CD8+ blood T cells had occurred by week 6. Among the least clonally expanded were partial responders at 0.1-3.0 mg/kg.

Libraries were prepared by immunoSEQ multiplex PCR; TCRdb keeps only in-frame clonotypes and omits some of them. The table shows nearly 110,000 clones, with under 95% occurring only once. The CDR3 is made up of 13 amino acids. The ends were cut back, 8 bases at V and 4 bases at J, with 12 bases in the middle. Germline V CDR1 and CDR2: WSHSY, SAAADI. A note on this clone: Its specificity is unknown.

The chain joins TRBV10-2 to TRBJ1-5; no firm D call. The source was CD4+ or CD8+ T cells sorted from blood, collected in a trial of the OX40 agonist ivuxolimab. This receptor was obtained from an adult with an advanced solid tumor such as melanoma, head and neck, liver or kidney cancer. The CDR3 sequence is CASDRGGNQPQHF. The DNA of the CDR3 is TGCGCCAGCGACCGGGGAGGGAATCAGCCCCAGCATTTT.